The text below deals with one T cell receptor (beta chain). Its antigen is currently unknown. This entry belongs to a study of PD-1 blockade in classical Hodgkin lymphoma. Study details: It was nivolumab at 3 mg/kg, given intravenously every 2 weeks, that patients received. Whole-study findings and limits: TCR diversity rose significantly by C4D1 in CD4+ but not CD8+ cells.

Each of the patients experienced relapse following autologous stem cell transplantation, and their brentuximab vedotin exposure differed. Relapsed/refractory classical Hodgkin lymphoma patients had complete, partial or progressive responses. CDR1 is SGHTA and CDR2 is FQGNSA in the germline V gene. The CDR3 length is 15 residues. The V gene lost 0 bases and the J gene lost 8 bases, with 16 bases spanning the gap. Sequencing used immunoSEQ multiplex PCR; TCRdb keeps in-frame clones, though not all of them. The sample shows about 36,000 clones, 60% to 80% of them seen only once. This receptor was taken from a human donor with classical Hodgkin lymphoma. The chain employs TRBV7-2 and TRBJ1-2; D may be TRBD1 (5 bases). The sample here was peripheral blood mononuclear cells (PBMCs), taken before the second cycle of nivolumab. The CDR3 DNA reads as TGTGCCAGCAGCTTAGCCAGGGAAGGTTTTCGGGGCTACACCTTC. Residues: CASSLAREGFRGYTF.